The T cell receptor (beta chain) described here comes from a study of T cell repertoires in cytomegalovirus infection. Whole-study context: Public TCR beta signatures provided an indication of both CMV infection and a matching HLA type. Study-wide findings and caveats: The cumulative frequency of public TCR beta families distinguished individuals who carried CMV together with the relevant HLA. Across the ex vivo response, the dominant clonotypes were HLA-C-restricted CMV-specific TCR beta clonotypes.

MiXCR was run by TCRdb on the reads, yielding one entry per CDR3 protein. The table includes a few hundred thousand distinct CDR3 sequences, approximately 9% detected once. This clonotype was counted a few times. The target antigen is unknown. The sequencing sample was made of PBMCs. The receptor was derived from a human donor in good health (CMV status not recorded). Some clones in this sample may be carry-over from other donors' samples.

The CDR3 nucleotides read TGTGCCAGCAGTCTAAGCGGCCCGAGCACAGATACGCAGTATTTT. It yields the protein CASSLSGPSTDTQYF. The J gene is TRBJ2-3, the V gene TRBV9, with D perhaps TRBD2 (5 bases). CDR1 is SGDLS, CDR2 YYNGEE, per germline. Trimming removed 5 bases at V and 0 bases at J, with 13 bases between. This CDR3 is 15 amino acids long.